This entry lists 24 T cell receptor beta chains sequenced from one sample in a study of cytomegalovirus exposure and HLA in healthy donors. The primer mix had 60 Vbeta and 13 Jbeta primers. Data came from immunoSEQ multiplex PCR; TCRdb stores just in-frame clones and leaves some out. The top ten clones hold roughly 10% of a sample with 69,000 or so clones, roughly four fifths of them seen once. Sequencing input: PBMCs. All receptors come from a woman aged 60-75 years in good health and CMV-seropositive.

This chain connects TRBV18 to TRBJ1-1; a possible D gene is TRBD1 (5 bases). This CDR3 region has 13 residues. From germline, CDR1 is KGHSH and CDR2 LQKENI. Trimming removed 1 base from V and 6 bases from J, with 9 bases in between. The CDR3 sequence is CASSPLRDSEAFF. The CDR3 bases are TGTGCCAGCTCACCACTCAGGGACTCTGAAGCTTTCTTT.

The genes are TRBV5-1 and TRBJ1-1, with D possibly being TRBD1 (5 bases). V shed 1 base and J shed 1 base, with 11 bases lying between them. This CDR3 region has 15 residues. CDR1 is SGHRS and CDR2 is YFSETQ in the germline V gene. The CDR3 nucleotides read TGCGCCAGCAGCTTGTCCCGGACACCGAACACTGAAGCTTTCTTT. Translation gives CASSLSRTPNTEAFF.

The chain has TRBV6-1 and TRBJ1-5, with TRBD1 as a possible D gene (5 bases). The CDR3 has 15 residues. Per the germline V gene, CDR1 is MNHNS and CDR2 is SASEGT. The V end was cut by 1 base, the J end by 7 bases, with 14 bases between. The CDR3: CASSEGSGKRQPQHF. The CDR3 DNA reads TGTGCCAGCAGTGAAGGATCAGGGAAAAGGCAGCCCCAGCATTTT.

The V gene is TRBV30, the J gene TRBJ1-6; D perhaps matches TRBD1 (5 bases). The length of the CDR3 is 15 residues. Trimming took off 1 base at V and 2 bases at J, with 9 bases between the two ends. Per germline, CDR1 GTSNPN and CDR2 SVGIG (reference sequence). CDR3 sequence (DNA): TGTGCCTGGAGTGGCGGGGGAACCTATAATTCACCCCTCCACTTT. It yields the protein CAWSGGGTYNSPLHF.

The chain links TRBV7-2 to TRBJ2-7, with 8 bases identical to TRBD1. V was pared by 0 bases and J by 2 bases, with 6 bases of the junction left unmatched. The germline V gene has CDR1 SGHTA and CDR2 FQGNSA. CDR3 length: 16 residues. The CDR3 here is CASSLAQGARPYEQYF. The CDR3 coding sequence is TGTGCCAGCAGCTTAGCGCAGGGGGCCAGACCCTACGAGCAGTACTTC.

The V gene is TRBV19, the J gene TRBJ1-5; 8 bases fit TRBD1. The ends lost 2 bases at V and 3 bases at J; junction bases unmatched: 6. Germline CDR1 LNHDA, CDR2 SQIVND (reference sequence). CDR3 length: 16 residues. The CDR3 is CASSISGTGFNQPQHF. The CDR3 region has the DNA TGTGCCAGTAGTATATCCGGGACAGGTTTCAATCAGCCCCAGCATTTT.

In this sample, this clone turned up a few times. The rearrangement joins TRBV2 to TRBJ2-7, with TRBD2 matching 11 bases. The germline gives CDR1 SNHLY, CDR2 FYNNEI. J lost 4 bases, V lost 4 bases, and 6 bases had no gene match. The CDR3 is made up of 15 amino acids. For the CDR3, the DNA is TGTGCCAGCAGTGCTGGACTAGCGGGTTGGTACGAGCAGTACTTC. It translates to CASSAGLAGWYEQYF.

This chain links TRBV5-6 with TRBJ2-2, with D uncertain. Trimming stripped 3 bases from V and 1 base from J, with 10 bases between. Per the germline V gene, CDR1 is SGHDT and CDR2 is YYEEEE. This CDR3 region has 15 residues. The CDR3 loop reads CASSSLHGNTGELFF. Here the CDR3 DNA reads TGTGCCAGCAGCTCACTACATGGGAACACCGGGGAGCTGTTTTTT.

The CDR3 is CSAPVNTEAFF. CDR3 nucleotides: TGCAGTGCCCCGGTGAACACTGAAGCTTTCTTT. The chain is built from TRBV20-1 and TRBJ1-1; D is undetermined. V was cut by 6 bases and J by 0 bases, with 5 bases left in between. The length of the CDR3 is 11 residues. Germline lookup yields CDR1 DFQATT and CDR2 SNEGSKA (reference sequence).

The chain joins TRBV5-1 to TRBJ1-2, with a possible D match to TRBD1 (6 bases). The V gene lost 4 bases and the J gene lost 5 bases, with 15 bases spanning the gap. Germline-derived CDR1 and CDR2 are SGHRS and YFSETQ. The CDR3 consists of 14 residues. CDR3 amino acids: CASSPDSRDYGYTF. The DNA of the CDR3 is TGCGCCAGCAGCCCGGACAGCCGAGATTATGGCTACACCTTC.

This chain links TRBV5-1 with TRBJ2-1; 7 nucleotides match TRBD2. V was pared by 9 bases and J by 4 bases, with 13 bases of the junction left unmatched. This CDR3 region has 15 residues. CDR1 is SGHRS, CDR2 YFSETQ, per germline. The CDR3, as DNA: TGCGCCACCCGGACGGGACTAAACGGGTACAATGAGCAGTTCTTC. Its translation is CATRTGLNGYNEQFF.

The chain recombines TRBV9 with TRBJ2-7; D is perhaps TRBD2 (5 bases). The V gene lost 3 bases and the J gene lost 2 bases, with 9 bases spanning the gap. The CDR3 runs to 13 residues. Germline V CDR1 and CDR2: SGDLS, YYNGEE. Written as DNA, the CDR3 is TGTGCCAGCAGCGCCCCCGGGACCTACGAGCAGTACTTC. Translation gives CASSAPGTYEQYF.

This clone has more than one count but fewer than ten. The V call is TRBV6-6, the J call TRBJ1-1; weak D call: TRBD1 (5 bases). The CDR3 is 13 amino acids. CDR1 MNHNY and CDR2 SVGAGI come from the germline V gene (reference sequence). Trimming left V 6 bases short and J 3 bases short, with 11 bases between. In DNA form, the CDR3 reads TGTGCCAGCAGGCCGGGGGGTTACACTGAAGCTTTCTTT. It specifies CASRPGGYTEAFF.

CDR3 in amino acids: CASSVGQGGAETQYF. The DNA for the CDR3 is TGTGCCAGCAGCGTAGGACAGGGAGGCGCAGAGACCCAGTACTTC. The chain uses TRBV9 and TRBJ2-5, with D possibly matching TRBD1 (7 bases). V was pared by 0 bases and J by 4 bases, with 13 bases between. Germline V gene data show CDR1 as SGDLS and CDR2 as YYNGEE. The CDR3 totals 15 residues.

V is TRBV6-6 and J is TRBJ1-2; 9 bases map to TRBD1. This CDR3 region has 14 residues. The junction had 4 bases not matched to a gene; V was cut back by 0 bases and J by 8 bases. Germline assignment: CDR1 MNHNY and CDR2 SVGAGI (reference sequence). Written as DNA, the CDR3 is TGTGCCAGCAGTTACTCGGGGACAGGGATAGGCTACACCTTC. Translating it yields CASSYSGTGIGYTF.

The chain combines TRBV6-5 with TRBJ2-7; perhaps TRBD2 as D (7 bases). V gave up 6 bases and J gave up 6 bases, with 12 bases separating them. Germline loops: CDR1 MNHEY, CDR2 SVGAGI. The CDR3 is made up of 12 amino acids. This CDR3 reads CASRRGTSEQYF. CDR3 nucleotide sequence: TGTGCCAGCAGGCGGGGGACATCCGAGCAGTACTTC.

The V and J genes are TRBV5-1 and TRBJ2-7; TRBD2 matches at 9 bases. V shed 1 base, J shed 3 bases, and the junction held 5 bases outside the gene matches. The V gene's germline CDR1 is SGHRS and CDR2 YFSETQ. This CDR3 has 15 amino acids. This CDR3 is CASSLIVAGDYEQYF. CDR3 coding DNA: TGCGCCAGCAGCTTGATTGTAGCGGGGGACTACGAGCAGTACTTC.

This chain connects TRBV5-6 to TRBJ1-3; no clear D. Germline assignment: CDR1 SGHDT and CDR2 YYEEEE. CDR3 length: 14 residues. Trimming stripped 0 bases from V and 3 bases from J, with 7 bases between. The CDR3 bases are TGTGCCAGCAGCTTGGGCATACTTGGAAACACCATATATTTT. Translation: CASSLGILGNTIYF.

V and J are TRBV6-5 and TRBJ2-3; D not resolved. Germline V gene sequence: CDR1 MNHEY, CDR2 SVGAGI. Trimming pared 0 bases from V and 0 bases from J, leaving 4 bases between. CDR3 length: 14 residues. In nucleotides, the CDR3 is TGTGCCAGCAGTTACTCCTACAGCACAGATACGCAGTATTTT. Translation gives CASSYSYSTDTQYF.

This clone was recorded a few times. The gene calls are TRBV25-1 and TRBJ2-7; D ambiguous. With 4 bases removed from V and 3 bases from J, the gap between germline ends came to 19 bases. The germline CDR1 and CDR2 sequences are MGHDK and SYGVNS. The CDR3 length is 16 residues. The CDR3 here is CASSGKNSPIFYEQYF. CDR3 DNA: TGTGCCAGCAGTGGGAAGAATAGCCCCATTTTCTACGAGCAGTACTTC.

The chain links TRBV6-1 to TRBJ2-7; 7 nucleotides match TRBD2. Germline CDR1 reads MNHNS; CDR2 reads SASEGT. The CDR3 loop spans 15 amino acids. The J segment lost 0 bases and the V segment lost 4 bases, leaving 6 bases of the junction unmatched. The DNA of the CDR3 is TGTGCCAGCAGTGGACCCGGGGGGAGCTCCTACGAGCAGTACTTC. Protein sequence: CASSGPGGSSYEQYF.

This rearrangement joins TRBV6-7 to TRBJ2-4; perhaps TRBD1 as D (7 bases). TRBV6-7 is an open reading frame, and its role is uncertain. There are 17 residues in the CDR3. With 2 bases removed from V and 8 bases from J, the gap between germline ends came to 22 bases. For the CDR3, the DNA is TGTGCCAGCAGTTACCGTGGCAGGGGGGAGTCCGGAGACATTCAGTACTTC. Protein: CASSYRGRGESGDIQYF.

The genes are TRBV6-4 and TRBJ1-2; D ambiguous. V shed 3 bases and J shed 0 bases, with 11 bases lying between them. The CDR3 is made up of 15 amino acids. Germline values: CDR1 MRHNA, CDR2 SNTAGT. CDR3 DNA sequence: TGTGCCAGCAGTGAAGTACACGGAGCTAACTATGGCTACACCTTC. Encoded protein: CASSEVHGANYGYTF.

The V call is TRBV5-1, the J call TRBJ2-4, with 14 nucleotides matching TRBD2. Germline V gene data show CDR1 as SGHRS and CDR2 as YFSETQ. CDR3 length equals 19 residues. The junction had 9 bases not matched to a gene; V was cut back by 3 bases and J by 1 base. This CDR3 is CASSSNPGLAGEAKNIQYF. CDR3 coding DNA: TGCGCCAGCAGCTCGAATCCGGGACTAGCGGGAGAGGCCAAAAACATTCAGTACTTC. The full variable domain, with the rest looked up from reference TRBV5-1 and TRBJ2-4, is KAGVTQTPRYLIKTRGQQVTLSCSPISGHRSVSWYQQTPGQGLQFLFEYFSETQRNKGNFPGRFSGRQFSNSRSEMNVSTLELGDSALYLCASSSNPGLAGEAKNIQYFGAGTRLSVL.